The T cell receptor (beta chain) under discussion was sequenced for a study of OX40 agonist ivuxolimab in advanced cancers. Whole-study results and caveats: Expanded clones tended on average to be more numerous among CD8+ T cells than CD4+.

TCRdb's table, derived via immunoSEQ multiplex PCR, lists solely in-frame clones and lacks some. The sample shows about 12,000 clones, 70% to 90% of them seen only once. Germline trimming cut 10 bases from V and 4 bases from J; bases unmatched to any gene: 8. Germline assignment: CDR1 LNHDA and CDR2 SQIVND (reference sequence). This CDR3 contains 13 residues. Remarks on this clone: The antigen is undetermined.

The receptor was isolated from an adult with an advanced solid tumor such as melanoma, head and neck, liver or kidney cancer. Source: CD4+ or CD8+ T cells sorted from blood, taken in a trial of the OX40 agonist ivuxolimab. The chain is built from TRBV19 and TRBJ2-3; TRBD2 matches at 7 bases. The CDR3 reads CATGPGGADTQYF. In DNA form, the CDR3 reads TGTGCCACGGGACCGGGAGGCGCAGATACGCAGTATTTT.